These T cell receptor beta chains were read from a single sample in a study of shared clonotypes between healthy human individuals. This table comes from immunoSEQ multiplex PCR, and its TCRdb copy is limited to in-frame clones, with some not included. The repertoire includes 2 million to 2.5 million clones, over 90% of them detected once, and about 0.37% sits in the top ten. Sequenced: naive CD4+ T cells from PBMCs. The receptors were sampled from a man younger than 35 in good health. Some clones in this sample may be carry-over from other donors' samples. CDR3s include the opening cysteine and the closing phenylalanine or tryptophan. D genes are given only for firm matches. Rows give clone size only sometimes, using once, few, many, or a class for an expanded clone.

DNA: TGTGCCAGCAGCTTAGGGGTAGCGGGAGCCTACGAGCAGTACTTC; CDR3: CASSLGVAGAYEQYF; size: -; D: TRBD2; J: TRBJ2-7; V: TRBV11-2
DNA: TGTGCCAGCAGTGCAGGGGGCAGCTCCTCTGGAAACACCATATATTTT; CDR3: CASSAGGSSSGNTIYF; size: -; D: TRBD1; J: TRBJ1-3; V: TRBV6-1
DNA: TGTGCCACCAGCGCCTGGACAATCGACGAGCAGTACTTC; CDR3: CATSAWTIDEQYF; size: -; D: -; J: TRBJ2-7; V: TRBV15
DNA: TGTGCCAGCAGCCCCTGGGGCCAGCCCCAGCATTTT; CDR3: CASSPWGQPQHF; size: -; D: -; J: TRBJ1-5; V: TRBV7-8
DNA: TGTGCCGGCAGCCACTCTGGAAACACCATATATTTT; CDR3: CAGSHSGNTIYF; size: -; D: -; J: TRBJ1-3; V: TRBV11-3
DNA: TGTGCAGAGGGACAGGGCGATCAGCCCCAGCATTTT; CDR3: CAEGQGDQPQHF; size: -; D: TRBD1; J: TRBJ1-5; V: TRBV6-6
DNA: TGTGCCAGCAGTCGACCGGGACGCCAGTCCTACGAGCAGTACTTC; CDR3: CASSRPGRQSYEQYF; size: -; D: -; J: TRBJ2-7; V: TRBV27
DNA: TGTGCCAGCACCAACCACGACCGGGGGGGAAGCAATCAGCCCCAGCATTTT; CDR3: CASTNHDRGGSNQPQHF; size: -; D: -; J: TRBJ1-5; V: TRBV7-7
DNA: TGTGCCAGCAGGAGGGTGGCCCTAAGGTTTGGCTACACCTTC; CDR3: CASRRVALRFGYTF; size: -; D: -; J: TRBJ1-2; V: TRBV6-6
DNA: TGTGCCAGCAGTGAAGATCAGGGAAGGAGCAATCAGCCCCAGCATTTT; CDR3: CASSEDQGRSNQPQHF; size: -; D: -; J: TRBJ1-5; V: TRBV6-1
DNA: TGTGCCAGTAGACAGGGGATGAACACTGAAGCTTTCTTT; CDR3: CASRQGMNTEAFF; size: few; D: TRBD1; J: TRBJ1-1; V: TRBV6-4
DNA: TGTGCCAGTAGTATCGGCAGTCCAAGACCGACCCAGTACTTC; CDR3: CASSIGSPRPTQYF; size: -; D: -; J: TRBJ2-5; V: TRBV19
DNA: TGTGCCTGGAGTGAGGACACGGCCAACGTCCTGACTTTC; CDR3: CAWSEDTANVLTF; size: once; D: -; J: TRBJ2-6; V: TRBV30
DNA: TGTGCCAGCAGCTTAAATGACGCTAGCGGGGGAGATACGCAGTATTTT; CDR3: CASSLNDASGGDTQYF; size: -; D: TRBD2; J: TRBJ2-3; V: TRBV7-2
DNA: TGTGCCAGCAGTTACTTAGGGAATAAGTACTTC; CDR3: CASSYLGNKYF; size: -; D: -; J: TRBJ2-7; V: TRBV6-6
DNA: TGTGCCAGCAGTTCGGTCCCGGGACAGCCACTTACGGGGTTATCCGAGCAGTACTTC; CDR3: CASSSVPGQPLTGLSEQYF; size: -; D: TRBD1; J: TRBJ2-7; V: TRBV28
DNA: TGTGCCATCAGTGAGGTTTTGGGGGGCTCCTACGAGCAGTACTTC; CDR3: CAISEVLGGSYEQYF; size: -; D: -; J: TRBJ2-7; V: TRBV10-3
DNA: TGTGCCAGCAGCTTAGAGGGTAGGGGCAATGAGCAGTTCTTC; CDR3: CASSLEGRGNEQFF; size: -; D: -; J: TRBJ2-1; V: TRBV11-2
DNA: TGCGCCAGCAGCCGATCCCCGGGATACATGAACACTGAAGCTTTCTTT; CDR3: CASSRSPGYMNTEAFF; size: -; D: -; J: TRBJ1-1; V: TRBV4-1
DNA: TGCGCCAGCAGCAAACCCGGGACTAACTACAATGAGCAGTTCTTC; CDR3: CASSKPGTNYNEQFF; size: -; D: TRBD2; J: TRBJ2-1; V: TRBV5-1
DNA: TGTGCCAGCAGCCCGCAAAACAATGAGCAGTTCTTC; CDR3: CASSPQNNEQFF; size: -; D: -; J: TRBJ2-1; V: TRBV7-2
DNA: TGCGCCAGCAGCTTGGCCCGAGTCTCTGGGGCCAACGTCCTGACTTTC; CDR3: CASSLARVSGANVLTF; size: -; D: -; J: TRBJ2-6; V: TRBV5-1
DNA: TGCGCCAGCAGCCCGAGGACATTCAATAAACTGTTTTTT; CDR3: CASSPRTFNKLFF; size: -; D: -; J: TRBJ1-4; V: TRBV4-1
DNA: TGTGCCAGCAGCCAACAACCCACGAAATCCTCTGGAAACACCATATATTTT; CDR3: CASSQQPTKSSGNTIYF; size: -; D: -; J: TRBJ1-3; V: TRBV4-2
DNA: TGCGCCAGCAGCACAAAGACAGGGGCGAACACCGGGGAGCTGTTTTTT; CDR3: CASSTKTGANTGELFF; size: once; D: TRBD1; J: TRBJ2-2; V: TRBV4-3
DNA: TGTGCCAGCAGGACAGGGGGTTACACCGGGGAGCTGTTTTTT; CDR3: CASRTGGYTGELFF; size: -; D: TRBD1; J: TRBJ2-2; V: TRBV28
DNA: TGTGCCAGCAGTGACAGGGGTGGCAATCAGCCCCAGCATTTT; CDR3: CASSDRGGNQPQHF; size: few; D: -; J: TRBJ1-5; V: TRBV2
DNA: TGTGCCAGTAGTACAGGAACCCTACGCGAGCAGTACTTC; CDR3: CASSTGTLREQYF; size: -; D: -; J: TRBJ2-7; V: TRBV19
DNA: TGTGCCAGCAGCCCTGGACGACGGGCAGATACGCAGTATTTT; CDR3: CASSPGRRADTQYF; size: -; D: -; J: TRBJ2-3; V: TRBV13
DNA: TGTGCCAGCGGTAGCGGGGCCTCCTACAATGAGCAGTTCTTC; CDR3: CASGSGASYNEQFF; size: -; D: TRBD2; J: TRBJ2-1; V: TRBV6-1
DNA: TGCGCCAGCAGCCAAGGAGGGACAGGGGTGGGAGCTTACCAAGAGACCCAGTACTTC; CDR3: CASSQGGTGVGAYQETQYF; size: -; D: TRBD1; J: TRBJ2-5; V: TRBV4-1
DNA: TGTGCCTGGAGTGTAGGTGGGGTGGTTTACGAGCAGTACTTC; CDR3: CAWSVGGVVYEQYF; size: -; D: -; J: TRBJ2-7; V: TRBV30
DNA: TGTGCCTGGAGTGAGGGAAACACCATATATTTT; CDR3: CAWSEGNTIYF; size: -; D: -; J: TRBJ1-3; V: TRBV30
DNA: TGTGCCACTAGATCAAGGGGAGCTCAGCCCCAGCATTTT; CDR3: CATRSRGAQPQHF; size: -; D: -; J: TRBJ1-5; V: TRBV19
DNA: TGTGCCAGTACCTCCGCGACGGGCGGGGGGGCAAAACTGTTTTTT; CDR3: CASTSATGGGAKLFF; size: -; D: -; J: TRBJ1-4; V: TRBV19
DNA: TGTGCCAGCAGCGTAGGCGGGACAGACAATCAGCCCCAGCATTTT; CDR3: CASSVGGTDNQPQHF; size: -; D: TRBD1; J: TRBJ1-5; V: TRBV9
DNA: TGTGCCAGCTCACGGGGACTAGCGGGTATCACCGAGCAGTACTTC; CDR3: CASSRGLAGITEQYF; size: -; D: TRBD2; J: TRBJ2-7; V: TRBV18
DNA: TGTGCCAGTAGTATCCGGGGGGAGACCCAGTACTTC; CDR3: CASSIRGETQYF; size: -; D: -; J: TRBJ2-5; V: TRBV19
DNA: TGCGCCAGCAGCTTGGACTACGAGCAGTACTTC; CDR3: CASSLDYEQYF; size: -; D: -; J: TRBJ2-7; V: TRBV5-1
DNA: TGCGCCAGCGGTAGCGGGAGCACAGATACGCAGTATTTT; CDR3: CASGSGSTDTQYF; size: -; D: TRBD2; J: TRBJ2-3; V: TRBV5-1
DNA: TGTGCCAGCAGCTTAGGTTTTGACAGGGGCGAGCAGTACTTC; CDR3: CASSLGFDRGEQYF; size: once; D: TRBD1; J: TRBJ2-7; V: TRBV11-2
DNA: TGTGCCAGCAGCATGACCGGACTGTTCTCTGGAAACACCATATATTTT; CDR3: CASSMTGLFSGNTIYF; size: -; D: -; J: TRBJ1-3; V: TRBV9